This T cell receptor (beta chain) was observed in a study of T cells after posttransplantation cyclophosphamide. Germline CDR1 reads MNHNY; CDR2 reads SVGAGI (reference sequence). Deletions cut 8 bases from V and 0 bases from J, with 13 bases between. The CDR3 length is 14 residues. Ten or more counts support this clone. Its antigen is not known. Study-wide findings and caveats: Tissue-infiltrating T cells from skin or gut overlapped little with blood T cells. Donor CD8+ memory clones often dominated recipient blood repertoires at later times. Recipient CMV seropositivity and CMV reactivation strongly tracked TRB clonality.

Cyclophosphamide on days +3 and +4 followed busulfan-fludarabine conditioning and a marrow graft. The protocol was immunoSEQ multiplex PCR, while the TCRdb copy is restricted to in-frame clones and leaves out a portion. In total the sample includes roughly 6,800 clones, none of them seen once. Sample: PBMCs, taken after allogeneic stem cell transplant with posttransplant cyclophosphamide. The source is a female patient in her 50s who received an allogeneic stem cell transplant from a related donor, was CMV-positive, and had no GVHD. Some T cells could come from the graft donor. The V call is TRBV6-6, the J call TRBJ1-1; tentative D call: TRBD1 (5 bases). CDR3 DNA sequence: TGTGCCAGCTTAGCCCAGGGTCTGAACACTGAAGCTTTCTTT. This translates into CASLAQGLNTEAFF.